This T cell receptor (beta chain) was documented in a study of T-cell memory formation after mild COVID-19. Study-level information: Clusters were largely donor specific. Study-level points and caveats: Certain responding clones were present in pre-infection memory, suggesting participation of cross-reactive memory. Clones shrinking between day 15 and 85 showed a balanced CD4/CD8 split, and those that grew later tilted toward CD4+. Mainly in CM and EM were contracting CD4+ clones; CD8+ were in EMRA.

TCRdb reprocessed the 5' RACE reads with MiXCR, giving one entry per CDR3 protein. The sample lists approximately 480,000 distinct CDR3 sequences, 15% to 20% occurring once. In regard to this clonotype: No antigen is known for it.

Germline V gene sequence: CDR1 MNHEY, CDR2 SVGEGT. The CDR3 extends over 16 amino acids. Between the trimmed V and J ends, which lost 2 bases and 2 bases, there was a span of 14 bases. The chain is built from TRBV6-2 or TRBV6-3 and TRBJ2-3; TRBD1 or TRBD2 may be the D gene (5 bases each). This TCR came from an adult woman who had mild COVID-19 (a few samples of this study predate the infection). Cell type and time point are not known. Sequencing input: PBMCs or a T cell subset sorted from them (not recorded which). The CDR3 here is CASSYPQGDPTDTQYF. The CDR3 nucleotides read TGTGCCAGCAGTTACCCCCAAGGGGACCCCACAGATACGCAGTATTTT.